This entry features one T cell receptor (beta chain) sequence. What it binds is not known. Expressed TCRB transcripts were sequenced after all isolated RNA was converted to cDNA. Profiling relied on immunoSEQ multiplex PCR, and the TCRdb table lists in-frame clones only, not all of them. The sample shows 600,000 or so clones, over 10% of them seen only once. The data were obtained in a study of beta chain features in type 1 diabetes. Trimming at V came to 3 bases and at J to 7 bases, leaving 10 bases not matched to a gene. CDR3 length equals 14 residues. Germline V CDR1 and CDR2: SGHRS, YFSETQ. General study results and limits: The naive, central memory and Treg TCRB repertoires looked more alike in patients than they did in healthy donors. TCRB CDR3s from Type 1 diabetes patients were moderately but significantly shorter in all four CD4+ subsets.

The origin of this receptor is a young man with type 1 diabetes. Sequencing was carried out using naive CD4+ T cells from blood. The chain joins TRBV5-1 to TRBJ2-7; 7 bases match TRBD1. The CDR3 DNA follows: TGCGCCAGCAGCTCCGGGACAGAAGGTTTGGAGCAGTACTTC. Protein product: CASSSGTEGLEQYF.